The 20 T cell receptor beta chains listed next were all sequenced from one sample in a study of blood T cell repertoires in COVID-19 (dated by TCRdb to about 2020). Library preparation employed the immunoSEQ multiplex PCR assay. Drawn from immuneACCESS, this table holds only the in-frame rearrangements with V and J called that TCRdb kept. Clones are partly lost; checked studies trace under half to an unresolved V gene and leave the rest unexplained. The sample records approximately 300,000 clones, 65% to 90% of which are singletons. In total, the top ten clones hold more than 9% of the sample. The sample taken for sequencing was PBMCs or T cells enriched from blood (not recorded which). These receptors all come from a woman aged 18-30 years who had recovered from COVID-19.

The chain joins TRBV2 to TRBJ1-6; TRBD1 might be the D (5 bases). Germline V CDR1 and CDR2: SNHLY, FYNNEI. V lost 4 bases to trimming and J lost 5 bases, with 15 bases between them. CDR3 size: 16 residues. CDR3: CASSVRSRADNSPLHF. The CDR3 DNA follows: TGTGCCAGCAGTGTACGTTCCAGGGCTGATAATTCACCCCTCCACTTT.

The chain links TRBV24-1 to TRBJ2-1, with a weak D call TRBD2 (6 bases). Trimming pared 9 bases from V and 0 bases from J, leaving 14 bases between. The CDR3 extends over 15 amino acids. Germline V gives CDR1 KGHDR, CDR2 SFDVKD. The CDR3 here is CATQASGPSYNEQFF. CDR3 bases: TGTGCCACCCAGGCGAGCGGGCCCTCCTACAATGAGCAGTTCTTC.

The rearrangement uses TRBV18 and TRBJ2-7; the D gene is possibly TRBD2 (6 bases). The germline CDR1 and CDR2 sequences are KGHSH and LQKENI. Deletions cut 2 bases from V and 2 bases from J, with 16 bases between. CDR3 size: 16 residues. CDR3 protein: CASSPMVSGPPYEQYF. DNA for the CDR3: TGTGCCAGCTCACCAATGGTTAGCGGCCCTCCCTACGAGCAGTACTTC.

The chain recombines TRBV7-3 with TRBJ1-2; tentative D call: TRBD1 (6 bases). Between the trimmed V and J ends, which lost 5 bases and 7 bases, there was a span of 23 bases. In germline, CDR1 is SGHTA, CDR2 FQGTGA. This CDR3 comprises 16 residues. The CDR3 loop is CASSRTVSLGEGGYTF. The CDR3 DNA reads as TGTGCCAGCAGCAGGACAGTTTCGTTGGGGGAGGGTGGCTACACCTTC.

Concerning this clone: Other DNA sequences from this sample encode an identical CDR3 as well. This chain uses TRBV7-9 with TRBJ1-4; perhaps TRBD1 as D (5 bases). This CDR3 is built from 14 residues. Between the trimmed V and J ends, which lost 5 bases and 5 bases, there was a span of 12 bases. Germline CDR1 and CDR2: SEHNR and FQNEAQ (reference sequence). CDR3 protein: CASSQGQGNEKLFF. The CDR3 region has the DNA TGTGCCAGCAGCCAAGGACAAGGAAATGAAAAACTGTTTTTT.

This clone was found once. This chain links TRBV9 with TRBJ2-5; 9 nucleotides align to TRBD2. The V gene's germline CDR1 is SGDLS and CDR2 YYNGEE. This CDR3 has 21 residues. Trimming took 0 bases from V and 2 from J; bases not matched to a gene: 20. CDR3 nucleotide sequence: TGTGCCAGCAGCGTAGAGCTAGGCGGGCTAGCGGGGTCATGGGGGCAAGAGACCCAGTACTTC. This gives the protein CASSVELGGLAGSWGQETQYF.

The gene calls are TRBV7-9 and TRBJ1-5, with unresolved D. Germline V gene sequence: CDR1 SEHNR, CDR2 FQNEAQ (reference sequence). V was cut by 1 base and J by 1 base, with 8 bases left in between. The CDR3 sequence is 15 residues long. In DNA, the CDR3 is TGTGCCAGCAGCTTAGGGGCCCCCAGCAATCAGCCCCAGCATTTT. It specifies CASSLGAPSNQPQHF.

The CDR3 loop reads CASSPGTGDEKLFF. The CDR3 DNA sequence: TGTGCCAGCAGCCCAGGGACAGGGGATGAAAAACTGTTTTTT. The chain uses TRBV11-3 and TRBJ1-4; 10 bases align to TRBD1. The germline CDR1 and CDR2 sequences are SGHNT and YENEEA. The CDR3 totals 14 residues. Trimming at V came to 5 bases and at J to 6 bases, leaving 3 bases not matched to a gene.

This sequence joins TRBV11-2 and TRBJ2-7; D not certain. The CDR3 consists of 13 residues. Germline-derived CDR1 and CDR2 are SGHAT and FQNNGV. Trimming pared 1 base from V and 2 bases from J, leaving 6 bases between. CDR3 sequence: CASSLGPTYEQYF. DNA for the CDR3: TGTGCCAGCAGCTTAGGCCCTACCTACGAGCAGTACTTC. Full variable domain (missing parts from reference TRBV11-2 and TRBJ2-7): EAGVAQSPRYKIIEKRQSVAFWCNPISGHATLYWYQQILGQGPKLLIQFQNNGVVDDSQLPKDRFSAERLKGVDSTLKIQPAKLEDSAVYLCASSLGPTYEQYFGPGTRLTVT.

This chain joins TRBV7-9 and TRBJ1-2, with TRBD1 identical over 7 bases. Trimming cost V 5 bases and J 3 bases; bases outside gene matches: 9. The germline CDR1 and CDR2 sequences are SEHNR and FQNEAQ (reference sequence). The CDR3 loop spans 15 amino acids. The CDR3 DNA sequence: TGTGCCAGCAGCCCCTCAACTCAGGGGGACTATGGCTACACCTTC. Translation gives CASSPSTQGDYGYTF.

J is TRBJ1-2 and V is TRBV3-1 (or the pseudogene TRBV3-2), with D perhaps matching TRBD1 (5 bases). The V gene lost 1 base and the J gene lost 2 bases, with 20 bases spanning the gap. Per germline, CDR1 LGHDT and CDR2 YNNKEL (reference sequence). CDR3 length equals 18 residues. The CDR3 region is CASSQGVVGQAANYGYTF. The CDR3 bases are TGTGCCAGCAGCCAAGGGGTAGTGGGGCAGGCAGCGAACTATGGCTACACCTTC.

This chain connects TRBV9 to TRBJ2-1, with a possible D match to TRBD2 (7 bases). Looked up from germline, CDR1 is SGDLS and CDR2 is YYNGEE. Trimming shortened V by 4 bases and J by 7 bases, and 24 bases separated the two germline ends. The length of the CDR3 is 17 residues. CDR3 DNA sequence: TGTGCCAGCAGCCCATCAGCCCCGGGGGGCGCTTGGAATGAGCAGTTCTTC. Its protein is CASSPSAPGGAWNEQFF.

This chain joins TRBV2 and TRBJ1-5; D might be TRBD1 (5 bases). Germline CDR1 is SNHLY and CDR2 is FYNNEI. Between the trimmed V and J ends, which lost 3 bases and 9 bases, there was a span of 12 bases. The CDR3 covers 13 residues. CDR3 amino acids: CASSDPGKRPQHF. The CDR3 DNA reads as TGTGCCAGCAGTGACCCAGGGAAGCGGCCCCAGCATTTT.

This chain connects TRBV7-8 to TRBJ2-1; the match to TRBD2 covers 8 bases. J lost 9 bases, V lost 10 bases, and 17 bases had no gene match. CDR1 is SGHVS and CDR2 is FQNEAQ in the germline V gene. This CDR3 has 15 residues. The CDR3 coding sequence is TGTGCCACCCAACACGGCCGGGGGGGCAGCGGTGAGCAGTTCTTC. Amino acids: CATQHGRGGSGEQFF.

The chain joins TRBV5-1 to TRBJ1-3; TRBD1 matches at 10 bases. CDR1 is SGHRS and CDR2 is YFSETQ in the germline V gene. Germline trimming cut 2 bases from V and 3 bases from J; bases unmatched to any gene: 5. This CDR3 is built from 16 residues. The CDR3 reads CASSFGTGEGGNTIYF. CDR3 DNA: TGCGCCAGCAGCTTTGGGACAGGGGAAGGTGGAAACACCATATATTTT.

This chain connects TRBV4-1 to TRBJ1-6; D perhaps matches TRBD1 (6 bases). The CDR3 has 18 amino acids. Trimming removed 1 base at V and 6 bases at J, with 19 bases between. Germline CDR1 and CDR2: MGHRA and YSYEKL. CDR3 in DNA: TGCGCCAGCAGCCAAGCACCTCTAACAGGGAGGGGTAATTCACCCCTCCACTTT. Translating it yields CASSQAPLTGRGNSPLHF.

The rearrangement links TRBV24-1 to TRBJ2-1; D is ambiguous. The CDR3 spans 11 residues. The germline V gene encodes CDR1 KGHDR and CDR2 SFDVKD. V was shortened by 10 bases and J by 4 bases, with 7 bases between the two germline ends. The CDR3 loop reads CATRGYNEQFF. CDR3 coding DNA: TGTGCCACGAGAGGATACAATGAGCAGTTCTTC.

The CDR3: CASSPSGDPEAFF. CDR3 DNA: TGTGCCAGCAGCCCCTCGGGTGATCCCGAAGCTTTCTTT. The chain couples TRBV4-2 to TRBJ1-1; no definite D call. This CDR3 comprises 13 residues. Trimming removed 4 bases from V and 8 bases from J, with 14 bases in between. Germline CDR1 LGHNA, CDR2 YNFKEQ.

V is TRBV5-1 and J is TRBJ2-6, with a weak D call TRBD1 (5 bases). V was pared by 1 base and J by 1 base, with 9 bases between. The CDR3 sequence is 16 residues long. In germline, CDR1 is SGHRS, CDR2 YFSETQ. The CDR3 region is CASSLTGQSGANVLTF. DNA of the CDR3: TGCGCCAGCAGCTTGACAGGCCAATCTGGGGCCAACGTCCTGACTTTC.

This sequence joins TRBV5-1 and TRBJ1-2; TRBD1 matches at 9 bases. Losses at the gene ends were 4 bases for V and 3 bases for J; bases not matched to a gene: 7. CDR3 length: 15 residues. The V gene's germline CDR1 is SGHRS and CDR2 YFSETQ. CDR3 in DNA: TGCGCCAGCAGCGGACCGGGACAGGGAGACTATGGCTACACCTTC. Translating gives CASSGPGQGDYGYTF.